These 22 T cell receptor beta chains were all obtained from the same sample, sequenced in a study of blood T cell repertoires in COVID-19. Repertoires were generated with immunoSEQ multiplex PCR, while TCRdb's copy carries only in-frame clones and drops some. The sample consists of about 380,000 clones, roughly 90% of them appearing once. The sequenced sample was peripheral blood. The source of these receptors is a middle-aged man with acute or convalescent COVID-19.

The chain couples TRBV13 to TRBJ1-2; TRBD1 matches at 8 bases. The CDR3 spans 14 residues. The germline CDR1 and CDR2 sequences are PRHDT and FYEKMQ (reference sequence). V trimming: 2 bases; J trimming: 4 bases; junction bases outside the gene matches: 3. CDR3 region: CASSLTGQGYGYTF. The CDR3, as DNA: TGTGCCAGCAGCTTAACCGGACAGGGCTATGGCTACACCTTC.

This clone was picked up one time. This chain joins TRBV27 and TRBJ2-1; TRBD1 agrees at 7 bases. V dropped 4 bases and J dropped 5; count of bases not matched to a gene: 8. Germline loops: CDR1 MNHEY, CDR2 SMNVEV (reference sequence). This CDR3 has 15 amino acids. Here the CDR3 reads CASSSADRINNEQFF. The CDR3 nucleotides read TGTGCCAGCAGTTCCGCGGACAGGATTAACAATGAGCAGTTCTTC.

The chain joins TRBV6-6 to TRBJ2-1, with 7 positions matching TRBD2. CDR1 and CDR2 from the germline V gene are MNHNY and SVGAGI (reference sequence). The V segment lost 0 bases and the J segment 1 base; nucleotides outside the gene matches: 3. The CDR3 totals 16 residues. CDR3 nucleotides: TGTGCCAGCAGTTACTCGACTAGCTGGTCCTACAATGAGCAGTTCTTC. This gives the protein CASSYSTSWSYNEQFF.

The rearrangement joins TRBV28 to TRBJ1-1; unclear D gene. Germline CDR1 MDHEN, CDR2 SYDVKM. This CDR3 is built from 11 residues. Trimming cost V 3 bases and J 6 bases, with 5 bases left between them. CDR3 nucleotides: TGTGCCAGCAGTTTTGCAGCTGAAGCTTTCTTT. Protein sequence: CASSFAAEAFF.

This chain connects TRBV10-1 to TRBJ2-5; 7 nucleotides agree with TRBD1. Per the germline V gene, CDR1 is WNHNN and CDR2 is SYGVQD (reference sequence). The J segment lost 7 bases and the V segment lost 3 bases, leaving 5 bases of the junction unmatched. The CDR3 has 13 amino acids. The CDR3 bases are TGCGCCAGCAGTGAAAGGGGGCTTGTGACCCAGTACTTC. Translating it yields CASSERGLVTQYF.

This clone was seen more than once but under ten times. V is TRBV7-6 and J is TRBJ1-1; TRBD1 agrees at 7 bases. Germline V gene lookup returns CDR1 SGHVS and CDR2 FNYEAQ. CDR3 size: 14 residues. V lost 3 bases and J lost 8; bases outside the gene matches: 9. The CDR3 coding sequence is TGTGCCAGCAGCTTGGTGGAGGGGGCCGGGGAAGCTTTCTTT. The encoded protein is CASSLVEGAGEAFF.

This sequence joins TRBV28 and TRBJ2-2, with 8 nucleotides matching TRBD2. The CDR3 consists of 16 residues. Germline lookup yields CDR1 MDHEN and CDR2 SYDVKM. V trimming: 0 bases; J trimming: 6 bases; junction bases outside the gene matches: 6. The chain's CDR3 is CASSLWGQRESGELFF. CDR3 DNA sequence: TGTGCCAGCAGTTTATGGGGCCAGCGGGAGTCCGGGGAGCTGTTTTTT.

This rearrangement joins TRBV30 to TRBJ2-7, with TRBD1 matching 11 bases. V gave up 0 bases and J gave up 2 bases; unmatched junction bases: 0. CDR3 size: 14 residues. CDR1 GTSNPN and CDR2 SVGIG come from the germline V gene (reference sequence). CDR3 sequence (DNA): TGTGCCTGGAGTGTGGGACAGGGGGCCTACGAGCAGTACTTC. Amino acid sequence: CAWSVGQGAYEQYF.

V usage is TRBV7-2 and J usage is TRBJ2-1, with 8 positions matching TRBD2. CDR1 and CDR2 from the germline V gene are SGHTA and FQGNSA. V dropped 3 bases and J dropped 7; count of bases not matched to a gene: 5. The CDR3 spans 14 residues. The CDR3 is CASSFIAGRNEQFF. The DNA for the CDR3 is TGTGCCAGCAGCTTCATAGCGGGGAGAAATGAGCAGTTCTTC.

A single count supports this clone. This chain joins TRBV9 and TRBJ2-7; maybe TRBD2 (6 bases). The germline V and J ends were trimmed by 4 bases and 6 bases, with 14 bases remaining between them. The CDR3 spans 13 residues. Per the germline V gene, CDR1 is SGDLS and CDR2 is YYNGEE. CDR3 DNA: TGTGCCAGCAGCTGGGGACTCGGATCCGAGCAGTACTTC. Its translation is CASSWGLGSEQYF.

The chain joins TRBV6-2 or TRBV6-3 to TRBJ2-6; TRBD1 matches 7 bases. In germline, CDR1 is MNHEY, CDR2 SVGEGT. The V and J ends lost 2 bases and 0 bases, in that order; junction bases with no gene match: 7. The CDR3 has 18 residues. Written as DNA, the CDR3 is TGTGCCAGCAGTTACGGACCGGGACAGAGCTCTGGGGCCAACGTCCTGACTTTC. It encodes CASSYGPGQSSGANVLTF.

The rearrangement links TRBV11-3 to TRBJ2-1; maybe TRBD2 (6 bases). The length of the CDR3 is 15 residues. Germline V lookup: CDR1 SGHNT, CDR2 YENEEA. The V end was cut by 3 bases, the J end by 4 bases, with 13 bases between. The DNA of the CDR3 is TGTGCCAGCAGCTTGGGCGGGAATCCTTACAATGAGCAGTTCTTC. Translating it yields CASSLGGNPYNEQFF. Drawing the rest from reference TRBV11-3 and TRBJ2-1, the complete variable domain is EAGVVQSPRYKIIEKKQPVAFWCNPISGHNTLYWYLQNLGQGPELLIRYENEEAVDDSQLPKDRFSAERLKGVDSTLKIQPAELGDSAVYLCASSLGGNPYNEQFFGPGTRLTVL.

This chain links TRBV29-1 with TRBJ1-2; tentatively, D is TRBD1 (5 bases). Germline CDR1 is SQVTM and CDR2 is ANQGSEA. The V and J ends lost 6 bases and 13 bases respectively, with 24 bases between them. The CDR3 loop spans 13 amino acids. The CDR3, as DNA: TGCAGCGTCGTGTTTTATGGGGCGCCCGGTCCCACCTTC. Protein product: CSVVFYGAPGPTF.

The J gene is TRBJ2-4, the V gene TRBV6-1, with TRBD1 matching 10 bases. After removal of 4 bases from V and 0 bases from J, the junction contained 15 bases not matched to a gene. CDR3 length: 20 residues. Germline loops: CDR1 MNHNS, CDR2 SASEGT. The CDR3: CASSVPGQGPRVIAKNIQYF. DNA of the CDR3: TGTGCCAGCAGTGTGCCGGGACAGGGGCCCAGAGTAATAGCCAAAAACATTCAGTACTTC.

The genes are TRBV9 and TRBJ2-7; possible D gene TRBD2, 7 bases. Germline assignment: CDR1 SGDLS and CDR2 YYNGEE. This CDR3 contains 15 residues. V was shortened by 0 bases and J by 3 bases, with 13 bases between the two germline ends. Written as DNA, the CDR3 is TGTGCCAGCAGCGTAGGAGGGGGAGGGGGCTACGAGCAGTACTTC. It yields the protein CASSVGGGGGYEQYF.

This chain connects TRBV27 to TRBJ2-1, with 7 nucleotides matching TRBD1. With V trimmed by 2 bases and J by 5 bases, 0 bases remained unmatched. The CDR3 length is 13 residues. CDR1 is MNHEY and CDR2 is SMNVEV in the germline V gene (reference sequence). The CDR3 spells CASSLQGDNEQFF. The DNA of the CDR3 is TGTGCCAGCAGTTTACAGGGGGACAATGAGCAGTTCTTC.

This chain links TRBV5-5 with TRBJ1-2, with D tentatively TRBD1 (5 bases). This CDR3 region has 14 residues. Trimming left V 2 bases short and J 2 bases short, with 10 bases between. The germline V gene encodes CDR1 SGHKS and CDR2 YYEKEE (reference sequence). CDR3 sequence reads: CASSFRETNYGYTF. CDR3 in DNA: TGTGCCAGCAGCTTCAGGGAAACCAACTATGGCTACACCTTC.

This chain connects TRBV28 to TRBJ2-1; TRBD2 matches 8 bases. V shed 6 bases and J 3 bases; nucleotides not matched to a gene: 13. The CDR3 is 17 amino acids. The germline V gene has CDR1 MDHEN and CDR2 SYDVKM. This chain's CDR3 is CASSSNVLAVNYNEQFF. CDR3 coding DNA: TGTGCCAGCAGCTCCAACGTACTAGCGGTCAACTACAATGAGCAGTTCTTC.

The V call is TRBV6-8, the J call TRBJ1-1; a possible D gene is TRBD1 (6 bases). CDR3 length: 18 amino acids. Trimming took 5 bases from V and 1 from J, leaving 23 bases between them. CDR1 is MNHGY, CDR2 SAAAGT, per germline. The CDR3 region has the DNA TGTGCCAGCAGTACCTTAGGGGGGGACGGACCGTCGAACACTGAAGCTTTCTTT. Its protein product is CASSTLGGDGPSNTEAFF.

The chain links TRBV5-6 to TRBJ2-1, with D unresolved. V lost 0 bases and J lost 6, with 7 bases in between. CDR1 and CDR2 (germline): SGHDT, YYEEEE. CDR3 length: 13 amino acids. Here the CDR3 reads CASSLVELNEQFF. Here the CDR3 DNA reads TGTGCCAGCAGCTTGGTGGAGCTCAATGAGCAGTTCTTC.

V gene TRBV6-4 combines with J gene TRBJ1-4; tentative D call: TRBD1 (6 bases). This CDR3 region has 13 residues. Germline V gene lookup returns CDR1 MRHNA and CDR2 SNTAGT. Trimming removed 6 bases from V and 8 bases from J, with 13 bases in between. CDR3 DNA sequence: TGTGCCAGCAGCCGGAGGGGGGGCGAAAAACTGTTTTTT. It translates to CASSRRGGEKLFF.

The chain has TRBV19 and TRBJ1-1; D not resolved. The V end lost 7 bases, the J end lost 3 bases, and 12 bases lay between the germline ends. There are 13 residues in the CDR3. Germline CDR1 reads LNHDA; CDR2 reads SQIVND (reference sequence). The CDR3 is CASKLGAYTEAFF. For the CDR3, the DNA is TGTGCCAGTAAACTTGGTGCGTACACTGAAGCTTTCTTT. The whole variable domain, filled in from reference TRBV19 and TRBJ1-1, reads DGGITQSPKYLFRKEGQNVTLSCEQNLNHDAMYWYRQDPGQGLRLIYYSQIVNDFQKGDIAEGYSVSREKKESFPLTVTSAQKNPTAFYLCASKLGAYTEAFFGQGTRLTVV.